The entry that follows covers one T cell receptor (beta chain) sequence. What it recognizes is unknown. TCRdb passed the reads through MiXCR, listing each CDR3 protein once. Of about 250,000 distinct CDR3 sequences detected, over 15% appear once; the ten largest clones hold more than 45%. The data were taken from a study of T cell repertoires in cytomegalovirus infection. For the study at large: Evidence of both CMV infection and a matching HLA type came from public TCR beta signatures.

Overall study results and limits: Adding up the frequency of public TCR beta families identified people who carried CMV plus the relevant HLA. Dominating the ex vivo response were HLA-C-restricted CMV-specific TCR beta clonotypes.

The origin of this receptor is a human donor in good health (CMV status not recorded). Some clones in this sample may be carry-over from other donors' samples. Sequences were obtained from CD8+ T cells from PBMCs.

The CDR3 here is CASSIGAYQHF. The CDR3 DNA reads TGTGCCAGTAGTATAGGAGCCTACCAGCATTTT. The V call is TRBV19, the J call TRBJ1-5; no reliable D call. The ends were cut back, 1 base at V and 12 bases at J, with 7 bases in the middle. In germline, CDR1 is LNHDA, CDR2 SQIVND (reference sequence). The CDR3 runs 11 residues.